This T cell receptor beta chain was recovered during a study of vaccination and CD4 T cells after COVID-19 (dated by TCRdb to between 2021 and 2023). For context, the study as a whole: Convalescent patients had a positive SARS-CoV-2 result on nasal swab PCR, and of these patients, several had mild disease and one had severe disease. In about 11 COVID-19 convalescent patients and a handful of infection-naive healthy vaccine recipients, the spike-specific CD4+ TCR repertoire before mRNA vaccination was compared with the repertoire after mRNA vaccination. Control cultures used a CEFX viral epitope pool as positive control, an HIV-1 Nef peptide pool as negative control, or no peptide. Each participant got two doses of either the Pfizer-BioNTech BNT162b2 vaccine (n=8) or the Moderna mRNA-1273 vaccine (n=2). Post-COVID blood samples were collected from convalescent patients a median of about 92 days after diagnosis, with a range of roughly 35 to 161 days. Post-vaccine blood samples were obtained a median of approximately 74 days after the second vaccine dose, with a range of about 14 to 250 days. Overlapping spike peptide pools from SARS-CoV-2 and from the common cold coronaviruses HCoV-NL63, HCoV-OC43 and HCoV-229E were used as culture stimuli. The convalescent cohort comprised six males and four females, including two Hispanic individuals, seven Caucasians, two Asians and one multiracial person. Here is what the overall study found, with its caveats: The number of convalescent patients in the study was relatively small, and the study did not examine early timepoints following natural infection. Among the post-vaccine SARS-CoV-2-reactive clones in convalescent patients, a median approximately 90% showed up only after vaccination, which suggests vaccine-specific priming. Of the vaccine-specific clones in convalescent patients, 304 of 307, or nearly all, reacted only to SARS-CoV-2 spike and did not cross-react with common cold coronaviruses. Although the median number of SARS-CoV-2-reactive clonotypes went up from roughly 22 after infection to 38 after vaccination, the increase was not significant.

Interpreted using the paper, the treatment or condition label stands for: roughly 11-day PBMC culture with coronavirus spike peptide pools or control peptides (ViraFEST assay). To expand antigen-specific T cells with peptide pools and then pick out the expanded clonotypes through TCR sequencing, the study relied on the ViraFEST assay. The positive SARS-CoV-2 PCR tests of the convalescent patients were dated from March to December 2020, before the Alpha, Beta and Delta variants emerged in the United States. Each well held around 2.1 million PBMCs cultured with roughly 10 ug/ml peptide pools in IMDM containing approximately 5% human AB serum and 8 to 10 IU/ml IL-2. Half of the culture medium was replaced with fresh IL-2-containing medium on days 3 and 7. After 9 to 11 days of culture, CD4+ T cells were isolated by negative selection with the EasySep CD4+ T cell isolation kit. PBMCs were separated from whole blood using Ficoll-Paque Plus gradient centrifugation and then either used fresh or cryopreserved at -140C. In general, triplicate wells were set up for every culture condition.

Points on this clonotype: What this receptor recognizes is not known. No base-level quality is on record; no much larger clone is a single base apart.

Libraries were prepared through PCR. DNA from cultured CD4+ T cells underwent TCR sequencing with the Oncomine TCR Beta short-read assay at the Johns Hopkins FTIC core. The QIAamp micro DNA kit was used to extract genomic DNA from the cultured CD4+ T cells. Oncomine TCR Beta libraries from cultured CD4+ T cells were pooled using unique dual indexes and sequenced on an Illumina iSeq 100. In the original analysis: Non-productive sequences were removed, and CDR3s that did not start with C, did not end with F or W, or were shorter than 7 amino acids were discarded. Antigen-specific clonotypes were identified with the MANAFEST web application by comparing peptide-stimulated wells with reference and other culture wells. To be called positive, a clone needed an FDR below 0.05, an odds ratio above 5, and a productive frequency above 0.1% in at least two of three replicate wells. A clonotype was classed as cross-reactive if the clonotype showed significant expansion both in SARS-CoV-2 spike wells and in at least one common cold coronavirus spike condition. CDR3 homology was assessed with Levenshtein distances (stringdist) and unrooted phylogenetic trees (ape) in R version 3.6.1. The raw public data were reprocessed by TCRdb itself: fastp quality trimming at Q25, MiXCR clonotype calling, in-frame beta chains only. One record per CDR3 amino acid sequence lists the most common genes and DNA. V and J calls and clone size were set by TCRdb, not the authors. This sample lists around 26,000 distinct CDR3 sequences; roughly 42% were detected once. Jointly, the top ten make up about a tenth of the sample.

V ends up 0 bases short and J 3 bases short, with an unmatched junction base count of 10. The CDR3 holds 17 amino acids from the cysteine to the phenylalanine. Left in the record is the CDR3 DNA by itself, 51 bases read in frame from the first base. The germline V gene (reference sequence) sets CDR1 to SEHNR and CDR2 to FQNEAQ. This clonotype was obtained from a human donor who had recovered from COVID-19. The sequenced sample consisted of CD4+ T cells from blood, cultured in vitro. The sequence joins TRBV7-9 to TRBJ1-2; TRBD1 agrees with 7 junctional bases. The CDR3 protein is CASSLAGGGLRDYGYTF. The bases read TGTGCCAGCAGCTTAGCGGGAGGGGGCCTGAGAGACTATGGCTACACCTTC.